This T cell receptor beta chain emerged from a study of T cell repertoires in cytomegalovirus infection (dated by TCRdb to about 2019). Turning to the overall study: Donor HLA type was relevant to the analysis, as public TCR beta signatures indicated carriage of CMV infection together with the matching HLA type.

The sequencing machine was an Illumina HiSeq 1500. Through fastp at Q25 and MiXCR, TCRdb rebuilt clones from the public reads, retaining in-frame beta chains. Under each unique CDR3 protein, matching rows form one entry showing the most common genes and DNA. Present in this sample are 450,000 to 650,000 distinct CDR3 sequences, approximately 26% of which were seen just once. Roughly 13% of the sample is held by the ten biggest clonotypes. This clonotype occurred a few times. Its antigen target is currently unknown. No base qualities exist here, and no much larger clone lies one base off it. From its cysteine to its phenylalanine, the CDR3 spans 15 amino acids. Here the CDR3 DNA is all that survives: 45 bases in frame from base 1. Trimming takes 4 bases off V and 2 bases off J; junction bases not matched to a gene: 7. CDR1 LNHDA and CDR2 SQIVND were looked up in the germline V gene (reference sequence).

The research as a whole found: The ex vivo response was dominated by HLA-C-restricted CMV-specific TCR beta clonotypes, which also provided the single most frequent clonotype in two of eight donors. Carriers of CMV infection plus the relevant HLA type were discriminated by the cumulative frequency of public TCR beta family members in the study cohort and in an independent roughly 370-donor cohort.

The sequence was collected from a human donor in good health (CMV status not recorded). Some clones in this sample may be carry-over from other donors' samples. This chain is built from TRBV19 and TRBJ2-5; TRBD2 lines up with 7 middle nucleotides. Sequencing used PBMCs. The CDR3 corresponds to CASSTRDGGQETQYF. At the DNA level, the sequence is TGTGCCAGTAGTACCCGAGACGGGGGGCAAGAGACCCAGTACTTC.